Here is one T cell receptor beta chain with its context. Its target is not known. These data come from a study of T-cell reconstitution after alpha-beta-depleted transplantation in children. The TCRbeta library incorporated unique molecular identifiers. Each CDR3 protein gets one entry after TCRdb re-called the PCR reads with MiXCR. The sample holds 100,000 to 130,000 distinct CDR3 sequences, approximately 6.9% seen once. Points from the study as a whole: TCRbeta diversity was high at day 60 in some patients (a result of surviving recipient T cells and thymic progenitors). Hyperexpanded clones declined; after one year, newly produced T cells mostly supplied diversity. Several hundred rapidly expanded clones from non-depleted graft cells reportedly supplied alpha-beta T cells about two months post-transplant.

The CDR3 extends over 11 amino acids. Germline-derived CDR1 and CDR2 are MNHNY and SVGAGI (reference sequence). Trimming stripped 7 bases from V and 11 bases from J, with 14 bases between. The rearrangement uses TRBV6-6 and TRBJ1-1, with D possibly TRBD1 on 5 matching bases. This receptor was identified in a male patient aged 2-15 years who had a stem cell transplant for acute lymphoblastic leukemia, so the T cells may come from the graft donor. The input for sequencing was PBMCs, mostly from graft donor cells, taken 360 days after TCRalphabeta/CD19-depleted stem cell transplant. In DNA, the CDR3 is TGTGCCAGCATACAGGAGCCTAACGCTTTCTTT. It encodes CASIQEPNAFF.